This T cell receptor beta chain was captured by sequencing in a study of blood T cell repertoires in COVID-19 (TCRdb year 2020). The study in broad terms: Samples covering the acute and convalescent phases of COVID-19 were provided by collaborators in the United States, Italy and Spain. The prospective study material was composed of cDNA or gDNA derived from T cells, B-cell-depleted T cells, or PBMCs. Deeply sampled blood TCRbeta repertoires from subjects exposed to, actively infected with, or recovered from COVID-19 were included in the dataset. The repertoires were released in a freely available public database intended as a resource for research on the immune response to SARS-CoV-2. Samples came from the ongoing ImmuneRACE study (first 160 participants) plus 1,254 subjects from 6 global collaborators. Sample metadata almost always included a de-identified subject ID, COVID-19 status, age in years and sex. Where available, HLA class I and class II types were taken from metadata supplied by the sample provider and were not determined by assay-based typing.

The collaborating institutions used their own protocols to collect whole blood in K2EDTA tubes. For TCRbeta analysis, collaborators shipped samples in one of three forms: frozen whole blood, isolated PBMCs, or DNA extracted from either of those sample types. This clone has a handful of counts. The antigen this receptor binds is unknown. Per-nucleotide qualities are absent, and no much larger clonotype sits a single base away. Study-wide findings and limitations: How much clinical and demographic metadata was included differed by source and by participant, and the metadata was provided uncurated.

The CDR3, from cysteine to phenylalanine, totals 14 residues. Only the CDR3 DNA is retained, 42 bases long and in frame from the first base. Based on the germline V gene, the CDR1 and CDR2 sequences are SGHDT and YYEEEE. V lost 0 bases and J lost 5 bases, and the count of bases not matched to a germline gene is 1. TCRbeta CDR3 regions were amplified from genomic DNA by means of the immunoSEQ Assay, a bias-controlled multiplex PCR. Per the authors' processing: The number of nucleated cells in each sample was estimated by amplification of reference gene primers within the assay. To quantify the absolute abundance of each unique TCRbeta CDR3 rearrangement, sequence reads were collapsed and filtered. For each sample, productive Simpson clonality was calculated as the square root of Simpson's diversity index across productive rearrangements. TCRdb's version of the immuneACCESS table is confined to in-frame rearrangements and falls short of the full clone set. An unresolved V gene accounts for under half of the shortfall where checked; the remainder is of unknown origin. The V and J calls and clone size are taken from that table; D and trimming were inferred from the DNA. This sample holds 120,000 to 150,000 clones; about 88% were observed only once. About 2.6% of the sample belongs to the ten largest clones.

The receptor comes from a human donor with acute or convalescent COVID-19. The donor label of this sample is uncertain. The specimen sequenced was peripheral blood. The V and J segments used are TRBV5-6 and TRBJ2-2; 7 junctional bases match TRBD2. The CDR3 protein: CASSLERGTGELFF. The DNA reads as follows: TGTGCCAGCAGCTTGGAGCGGGGTACCGGGGAGCTGTTTTTT.